This TCR beta chain was recovered during a study of blood T cells in healthy people across ages. The CDR3 spans 13 residues. J gave up 4 bases and V 5 bases, and 2 bases lay outside the gene matches. CDR1 is SQVTM, CDR2 ANQGSEA, per germline. Primed by a sample-barcoded 5' primer and a J-beta primer mix, a second PCR proceeded for about 6 to 11 cycles. MiXCR, applied by TCRdb to the 5' RACE reads, yields one record per CDR3 protein. Counted here are around 1,000,000 distinct CDR3 sequences, around 25% occurring once; the ten biggest clones make up around 0.7%. Another study also made use of these data, one on T cells of mothers and their children. That paper states: The study recruited a few healthy Caucasian mothers and their six children as donors. Each child contributed about 3 million TCR beta CDR3 reads, while each mother contributed over 9 million. No persistent microchimeric T cell clones were detected.

Sample: blood. This chain connects TRBV29-1 to TRBJ2-2; 9 bases line up with TRBD2. The sequence was obtained from a girl aged 2 to 9 in good health. The CDR3 sequence: CSVRAGGTGELFF. The CDR3 DNA sequence: TGCAGCGTTAGAGCGGGGGGCACCGGGGAGCTGTTTTTT.